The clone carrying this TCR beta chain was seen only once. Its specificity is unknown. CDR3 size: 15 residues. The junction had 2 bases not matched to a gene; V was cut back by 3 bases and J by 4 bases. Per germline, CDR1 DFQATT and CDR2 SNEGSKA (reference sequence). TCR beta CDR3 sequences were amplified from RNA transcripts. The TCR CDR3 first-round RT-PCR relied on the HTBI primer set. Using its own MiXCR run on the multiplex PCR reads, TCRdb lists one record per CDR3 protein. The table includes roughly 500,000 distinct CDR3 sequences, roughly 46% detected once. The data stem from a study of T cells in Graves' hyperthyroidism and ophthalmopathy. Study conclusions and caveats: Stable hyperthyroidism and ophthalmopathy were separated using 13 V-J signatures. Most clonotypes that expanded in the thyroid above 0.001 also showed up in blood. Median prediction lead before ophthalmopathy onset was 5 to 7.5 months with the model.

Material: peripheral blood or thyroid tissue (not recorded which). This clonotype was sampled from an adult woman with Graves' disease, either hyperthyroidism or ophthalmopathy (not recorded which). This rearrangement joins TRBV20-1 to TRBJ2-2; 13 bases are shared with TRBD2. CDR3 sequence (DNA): TGCAGTGCTAGGTGGACTAGCGGGAGCACCGGGGAGCTGTTTTTT. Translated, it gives CSARWTSGSTGELFF.